This T cell receptor beta chain was captured in a study of blood T cell repertoires in COVID-19. Overall study context: COVID-19 samples, acute and convalescent, were from the United States, Italy and Spain. PBMCs, B-cell-depleted T cells, or T cells were the source of the cDNA or gDNA that made up the material.

In the source study's methods: Nucleated cell number was recorded as an estimate derived from reference gene primer amplification. The table came from immunoSEQ multiplex PCR; TCRdb's copy has only in-frame clones and leaves some out. V and J calls and clone size follow that table, whereas D and trimming were derived from the DNA. This sample yields about 78,000 clones, of which around four fifths are seen a single time; 8.5% to 10% belongs to the top ten. Specimen: peripheral blood. The sequence was collected from a human donor in a cohort sampled during active COVID-19.

The CDR3 nucleotides are TGTGCCAGCAGCCTCCACAGGAGCTCCTATAATTCACCCCTCCACTTT. This sequence encodes CASSLHRSSYNSPLHF. The genes are TRBV3-1 (or the pseudogene TRBV3-2) and TRBJ1-6; possible D gene TRBD1, 5 bases. The germline V gene has CDR1 LGHDT and CDR2 YNNKEL (reference sequence). The CDR3 is 16 residues long. V was shortened by 4 bases and J by 0 bases, with 10 bases between the two germline ends.